This T cell receptor beta chain derives from a study of cytomegalovirus exposure and HLA in healthy donors. Study results and caveats: The tendency of first-cohort TCR clusters to co-occur in the 120 or so validation repertoires was identified by a subsequent analysis. CMV antigen specificity was confirmed in vitro for three CMV-associated chains.

Separate from the roughly 630-subject first cohort was the approximately 120-subject validation cohort, to which the donors belonged. Per the germline V gene, CDR1 is SGHRS and CDR2 is YFSETQ. The V gene lost 6 bases and the J gene lost 3 bases, with 17 bases spanning the gap. The CDR3 covers 15 residues. Here immunoSEQ multiplex PCR was the method, and the copy in TCRdb shows in-frame clones only, minus some. The top ten hold roughly 2% of the sample, which has hundreds of thousands of clones, roughly 84% seen once. For this clone: Its specificity is unknown.

The sequence came from a woman between 18 and 30 years old in good health and CMV-seropositive. This chain links TRBV5-1 with TRBJ2-3, with D maybe TRBD1 (6 bases). The sequenced sample was PBMCs. CDR3 in DNA: TGCGCCAGCAAAAGGGACACTATGGGGACAGATACGCAGTATTTT. This translates into CASKRDTMGTDTQYF.